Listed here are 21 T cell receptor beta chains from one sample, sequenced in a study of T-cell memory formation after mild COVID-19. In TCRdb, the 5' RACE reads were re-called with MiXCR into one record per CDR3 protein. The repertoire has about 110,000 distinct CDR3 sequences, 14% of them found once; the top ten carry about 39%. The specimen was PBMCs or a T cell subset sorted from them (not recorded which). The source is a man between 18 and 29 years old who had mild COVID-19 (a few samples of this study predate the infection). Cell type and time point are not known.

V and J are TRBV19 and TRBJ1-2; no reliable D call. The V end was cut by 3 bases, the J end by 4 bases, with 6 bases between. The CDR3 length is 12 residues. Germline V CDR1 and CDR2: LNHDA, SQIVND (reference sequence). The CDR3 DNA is TGTGCCAGTAGTATGACGGGCTATGGCTACACCTTC. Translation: CASSMTGYGYTF.

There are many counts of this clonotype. CDR3 coding DNA: TGTGCCAGCAGTTCCCCGGTCTCCTACAATGAGCAGTTCTTC. Its translation: CASSSPVSYNEQFF. The chain is built from TRBV6-5 and TRBJ2-1; D call uncertain. This CDR3 contains 14 residues. V lost 4 bases and J 0 bases, leaving 7 bases between the germline ends. Germline V CDR1 and CDR2: MNHEY, SVGAGI.

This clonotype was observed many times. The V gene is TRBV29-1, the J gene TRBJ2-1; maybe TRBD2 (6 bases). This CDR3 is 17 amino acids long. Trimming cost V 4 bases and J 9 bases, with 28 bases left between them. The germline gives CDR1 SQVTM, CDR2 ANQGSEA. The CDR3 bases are TGCAGCGTTGCGCGGGTCCGACTAGAATGGGATAACGGTGAGCAGTTCTTC. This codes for CSVARVRLEWDNGEQFF.

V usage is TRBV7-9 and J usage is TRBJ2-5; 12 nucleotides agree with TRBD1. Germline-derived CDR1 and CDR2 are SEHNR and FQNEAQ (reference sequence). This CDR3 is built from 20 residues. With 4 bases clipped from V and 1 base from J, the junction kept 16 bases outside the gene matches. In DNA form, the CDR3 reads TGTGCCAGCAGCTCAGCGCGGGACAGGGGGCTCCTAAGTATCCAAGAGACCCAGTACTTC. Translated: CASSSARDRGLLSIQETQYF.

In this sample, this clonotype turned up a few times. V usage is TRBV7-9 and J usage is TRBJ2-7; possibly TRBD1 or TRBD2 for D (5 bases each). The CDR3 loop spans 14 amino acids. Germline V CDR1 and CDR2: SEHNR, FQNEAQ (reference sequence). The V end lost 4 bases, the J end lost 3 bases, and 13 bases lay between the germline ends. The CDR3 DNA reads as TGTGCCAGCAGCTCCGATCTGGGGGTCTACGAGCAGTACTTC. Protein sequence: CASSSDLGVYEQYF.

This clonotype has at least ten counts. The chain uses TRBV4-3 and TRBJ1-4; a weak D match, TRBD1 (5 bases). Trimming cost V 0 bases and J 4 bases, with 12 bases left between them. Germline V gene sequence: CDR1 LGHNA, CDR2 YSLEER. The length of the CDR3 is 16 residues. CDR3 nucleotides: TGCGCCAGCAGCCAAGATGAAGGCAGGGTTAATGAAAAACTGTTTTTT. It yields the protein CASSQDEGRVNEKLFF.

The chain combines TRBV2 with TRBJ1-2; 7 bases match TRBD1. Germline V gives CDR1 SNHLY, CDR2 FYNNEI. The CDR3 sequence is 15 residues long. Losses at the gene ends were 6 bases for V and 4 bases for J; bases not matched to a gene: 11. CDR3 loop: CASSLSSQGIYGYTF. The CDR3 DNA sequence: TGTGCCAGCAGCCTCTCTTCACAGGGGATCTATGGCTACACCTTC. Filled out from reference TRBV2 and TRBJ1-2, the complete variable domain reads EPEVTQTPSHQVTQMGQEVILRCVPISNHLYFYWYRQILGQKVEFLVSFYNNEISEKSEIFDDQFSVERPDGSNFTLKIRSTKLEDSAMYFCASSLSSQGIYGYTFGSGTRLTVV.

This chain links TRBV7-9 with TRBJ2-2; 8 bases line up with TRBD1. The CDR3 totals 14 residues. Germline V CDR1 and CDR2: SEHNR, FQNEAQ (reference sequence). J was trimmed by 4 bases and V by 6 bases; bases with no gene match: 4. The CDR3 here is CASRGQVLTGELFF. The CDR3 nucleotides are TGTGCCAGCAGGGGACAGGTCCTCACCGGGGAGCTGTTTTTT.

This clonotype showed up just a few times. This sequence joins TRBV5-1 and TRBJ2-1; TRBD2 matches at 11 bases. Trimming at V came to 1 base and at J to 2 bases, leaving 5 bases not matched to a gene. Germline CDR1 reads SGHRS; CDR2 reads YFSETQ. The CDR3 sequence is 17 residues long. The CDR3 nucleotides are TGCGCCAGCAGCTTGTTCCAACTAGCGGGGGCCTACAATGAGCAGTTCTTC. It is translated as CASSLFQLAGAYNEQFF.

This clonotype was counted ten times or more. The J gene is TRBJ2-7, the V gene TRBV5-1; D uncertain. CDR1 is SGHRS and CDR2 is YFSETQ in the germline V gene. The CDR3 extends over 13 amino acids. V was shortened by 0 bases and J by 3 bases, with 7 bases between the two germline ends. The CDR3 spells CASSLAADYEQYF. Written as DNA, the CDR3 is TGCGCCAGCAGCTTGGCTGCTGACTACGAGCAGTACTTC.

For the CDR3, the DNA is TGTGCCTTCAGGGGGGGTGCTTGGAATGAGCAGTTCTTC. It yields the protein CAFRGGAWNEQFF. The chain links TRBV21-1 to TRBJ2-1; the table's D call, TRBD1, was not checked against the DNA. TRBV21-1 is a recognized pseudogene. This CDR3 has 13 residues.

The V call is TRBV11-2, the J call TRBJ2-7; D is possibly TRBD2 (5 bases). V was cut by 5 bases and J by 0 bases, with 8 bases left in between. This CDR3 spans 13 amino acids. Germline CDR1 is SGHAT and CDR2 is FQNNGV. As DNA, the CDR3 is TGTGCCAGCAGCACGGACTTCTCCTACGAGCAGTACGTC. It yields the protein CASSTDFSYEQYV.

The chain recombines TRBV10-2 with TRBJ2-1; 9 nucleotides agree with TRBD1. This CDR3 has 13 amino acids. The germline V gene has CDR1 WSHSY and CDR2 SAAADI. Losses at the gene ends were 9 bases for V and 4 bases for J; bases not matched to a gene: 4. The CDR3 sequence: CASGDRVYNEQFF. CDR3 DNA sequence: TGCGCCAGTGGGGACAGGGTTTACAATGAGCAGTTCTTC.

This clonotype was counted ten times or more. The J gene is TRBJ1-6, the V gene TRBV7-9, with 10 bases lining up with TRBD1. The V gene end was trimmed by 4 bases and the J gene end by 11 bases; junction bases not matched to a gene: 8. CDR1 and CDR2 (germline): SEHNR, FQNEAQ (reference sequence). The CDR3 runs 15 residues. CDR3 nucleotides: TGTGCCAGCAGCTCAGCCGACAGGGGGCTGACACCCCTCCACTTT. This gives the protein CASSSADRGLTPLHF. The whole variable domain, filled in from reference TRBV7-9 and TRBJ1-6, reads DTGVSQNPRHKITKRGQNVTFRCDPISEHNRLYWYRQTLGQGPEFLTYFQNEAQLEKSRLLSDRFSAERPKGSFSTLEIQRTEQGDSAMYLCASSSADRGLTPLHFGNGTRLTVT.

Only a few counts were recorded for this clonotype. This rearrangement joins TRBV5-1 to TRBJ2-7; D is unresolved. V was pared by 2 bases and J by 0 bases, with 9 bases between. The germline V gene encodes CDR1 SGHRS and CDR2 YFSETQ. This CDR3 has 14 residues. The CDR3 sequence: CASSFSSGSYEQYF. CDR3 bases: TGCGCCAGCAGCTTTAGTAGTGGCTCCTACGAGCAGTACTTC.

The CDR3 loop reads CASSFSRLAVNTGELFF. In DNA form, the CDR3 reads TGTGCCAGCAGTTTCAGCAGACTAGCGGTGAACACCGGGGAGCTGTTTTTT. The rearrangement joins TRBV28 to TRBJ2-2; 9 positions agree with TRBD2. The CDR3 sequence is 17 residues long. After removal of 3 bases from V and 1 base from J, the junction contained 6 bases not matched to a gene. Germline V gives CDR1 MDHEN, CDR2 SYDVKM.

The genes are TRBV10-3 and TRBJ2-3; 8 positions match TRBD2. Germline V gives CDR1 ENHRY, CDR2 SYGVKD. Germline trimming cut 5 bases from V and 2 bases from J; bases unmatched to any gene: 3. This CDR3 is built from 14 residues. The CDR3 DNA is TGTGCCATCAGTCGAGCGGGGGCCACAGATACGCAGTATTTT. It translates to CAISRAGATDTQYF.

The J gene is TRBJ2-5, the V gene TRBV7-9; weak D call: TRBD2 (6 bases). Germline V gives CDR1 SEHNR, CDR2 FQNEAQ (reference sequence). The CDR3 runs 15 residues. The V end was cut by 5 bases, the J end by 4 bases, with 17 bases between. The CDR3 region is CASSLTQVGLETQYF. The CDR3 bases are TGTGCCAGCAGCCTCACCCAGGTGGGACTAGAGACCCAGTACTTC.

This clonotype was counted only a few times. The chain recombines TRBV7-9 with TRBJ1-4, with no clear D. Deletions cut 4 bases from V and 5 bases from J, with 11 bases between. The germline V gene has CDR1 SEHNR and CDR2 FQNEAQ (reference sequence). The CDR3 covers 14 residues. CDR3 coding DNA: TGTGCCAGCAGCTCTCAAACCTCGAATGAAAAACTGTTTTTT. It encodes CASSSQTSNEKLFF.

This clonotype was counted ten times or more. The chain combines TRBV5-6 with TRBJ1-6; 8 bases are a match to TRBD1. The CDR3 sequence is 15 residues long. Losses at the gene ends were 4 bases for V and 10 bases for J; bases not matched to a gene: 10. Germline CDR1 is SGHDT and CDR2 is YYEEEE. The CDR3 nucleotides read TGTGCCAGCAGCCGGTACGGGACAGGCGAATCACCCCTCCACTTT. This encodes CASSRYGTGESPLHF.

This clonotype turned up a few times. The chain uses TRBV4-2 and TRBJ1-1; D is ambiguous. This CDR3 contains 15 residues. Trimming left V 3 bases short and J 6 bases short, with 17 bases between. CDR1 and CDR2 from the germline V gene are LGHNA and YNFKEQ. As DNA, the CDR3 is TGTGCCAGCAGCCAGGCAAACCGGCAGAATCCTGAAGCTTTCTTT. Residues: CASSQANRQNPEAFF.